This passage covers 15 T cell receptor beta chains from one sample sequenced in a study of blood T cells in healthy people across ages. Together with a sample-barcoded 5' primer, a J-beta primer mix was included in a second PCR lasting roughly 7 to 11 cycles. TCRdb independently ran MiXCR on the 5' RACE reads; one entry per CDR3 protein. Found here are about 640,000 distinct CDR3 sequences, 58% of them singletons; the top ten hold 30% to 45%. What was sequenced was blood. The receptors shown here come from a man aged 55 to 70 in good health.

The CDR3 sequence: CATSVWEFTKDSPLHF. DNA of the CDR3: TGTGCCACCAGCGTATGGGAATTCACGAAGGATTCACCCCTCCACTTT. The chain joins TRBV15 to TRBJ1-6; D gene uncertain. Trimming removed 5 bases from V and 8 bases from J, with 19 bases in between. Per the germline V gene, CDR1 is LNHNV and CDR2 is YYDKDF (reference sequence). The CDR3 extends over 16 amino acids.

This chain uses TRBV20-1 with TRBJ2-3; TRBD2 matches at 9 bases. V dropped 5 bases and J dropped 6; count of bases not matched to a gene: 12. Germline-derived CDR1 and CDR2 are DFQATT and SNEGSKA (reference sequence). The CDR3 covers 15 residues. The CDR3 protein is CSAPVAGAGGDTQYF. The CDR3 DNA is TGCAGTGCTCCGGTAGCGGGGGCCGGGGGGGATACGCAGTATTTT.

V usage is TRBV5-1 and J usage is TRBJ1-1; 9 bases fit TRBD1. V dropped 3 bases and J dropped 5; count of bases not matched to a gene: 2. Germline V CDR1 and CDR2: SGHRS, YFSETQ. This CDR3 region has 13 residues. The CDR3 is CASSWTGVTEAFF. The CDR3 DNA follows: TGCGCCAGCAGCTGGACAGGGGTTACTGAAGCTTTCTTT.

This CDR3 is CSARDAWDTQGRTQYF. CDR3 nucleotide sequence: TGCAGTGCTAGAGATGCATGGGACACGCAAGGCAGGACTCAGTACTTC. The chain employs TRBV20-1 and TRBJ2-5, with D possibly matching TRBD1 (6 bases). This CDR3 has 16 amino acids. Germline V gene lookup returns CDR1 DFQATT and CDR2 SNEGSKA (reference sequence). The V end lost 0 bases, the J end lost 11 bases, and 25 bases lay between the germline ends.

This chain connects TRBV20-1 to TRBJ2-5; D unresolved. Trimming took 6 bases from V and 1 from J, leaving 15 bases between them. This CDR3 spans 14 amino acids. Germline assignment: CDR1 DFQATT and CDR2 SNEGSKA (reference sequence). CDR3 loop: CSAPGTAVQETQYF. The CDR3 region has the DNA TGCAGTGCCCCCGGTACCGCAGTCCAAGAGACCCAGTACTTC.

The chain employs TRBV29-1 and TRBJ2-3; no reliable D call. This CDR3 has 11 amino acids. V lost 5 bases and J 6 bases, leaving 9 bases between the germline ends. Germline V lookup: CDR1 SQVTM, CDR2 ANQGSEA. In nucleotides, the CDR3 is TGCAGCGTTAGGCTCGGGGATACGCAGTATTTT. Translation gives CSVRLGDTQYF.

The chain links TRBV21-1 to TRBJ2-5; the D segment call TRBD1 is taken from the table without a DNA check. TRBV21-1 is recorded as a pseudogene. CDR3 length equals 16 residues. CDR3 amino acids: CASSNRGQPLPWEQYF. CDR3 coding DNA: TGTGCCAGCAGCAACCGAGGACAGCCACTACCTTGGGAGCAGTACTTC.

The J gene is TRBJ1-4, the V gene TRBV20-1, with a tentative D call TRBD1 (6 bases). Trimming stripped 2 bases from V and 10 bases from J, with 11 bases between. CDR3 size: 12 residues. Germline-derived CDR1 and CDR2 are DFQATT and SNEGSKA (reference sequence). CDR3 in DNA: TGCAGTGCTAGACAGGGGTTAGGAAAACTGTTTTTT. Amino acids: CSARQGLGKLFF.

The rearrangement uses TRBV20-1 and TRBJ1-5; 9 bases line up with TRBD1. This CDR3 comprises 16 residues. V was pared by 1 base and J by 5 bases, with 9 bases of the junction left unmatched. CDR1 is DFQATT and CDR2 is SNEGSKA in the germline V gene (reference sequence). This CDR3 reads CSARAPGQGHDQPQHF. As DNA, the CDR3 is TGCAGTGCTAGAGCCCCCGGACAGGGGCACGATCAGCCCCAGCATTTT.

V and J are TRBV10-3 and TRBJ2-3; perhaps TRBD2 as D (6 bases). V was shortened by 4 bases and J by 2 bases, with 19 bases between the two germline ends. Germline V gene data show CDR1 as ENHRY and CDR2 as SYGVKD. The CDR3 consists of 17 residues. In nucleotides, the CDR3 is TGTGCCATCAGTGGAGGGGCGGGGACTGGACACACAGATACGCAGTATTTT. It yields the protein CAISGGAGTGHTDTQYF.

The chain carries TRBV6-5 and TRBJ2-3, with 11 bases that match TRBD2. This CDR3 has 16 residues. The V and J ends lost 5 bases and 4 bases, in that order; junction bases with no gene match: 8. The germline V gene encodes CDR1 MNHEY and CDR2 SVGAGI. CDR3 nucleotides: TGTGCCAGCAGTACCCCTAGCGGGGGGCTGTCAGATACGCAGTATTTT. This codes for CASSTPSGGLSDTQYF.

This sequence joins TRBV13 and TRBJ1-6, with TRBD1 identical over 7 bases. The germline gives CDR1 PRHDT, CDR2 FYEKMQ (reference sequence). The CDR3 has 14 residues. Trimming took 7 bases from V and 7 from J; bases not matched to a gene: 7. The CDR3 nucleotides read TGTGCCAGCACCCTTGACAGGGCCAATTCACCCCTCCACTTT. Protein sequence: CASTLDRANSPLHF.

This clonotype was picked up a small number of times. The chain joins TRBV12-3 or TRBV12-4 to TRBJ2-6; TRBD1 is a possible D gene (6 bases). The CDR3 has 16 amino acids. V was cut by 3 bases and J by 2 bases, with 11 bases left in between. For the CDR3, the DNA is TGTGCCAGCAGTTTCCCCCAGGGGACTGGGGCCAACGTCCTGACTTTC. Translating gives CASSFPQGTGANVLTF.

V and J are TRBV7-8 and TRBJ2-5; TRBD1 or TRBD2 may be the D gene (5 bases each). Per the germline V gene, CDR1 is SGHVS and CDR2 is FQNEAQ. The CDR3 is 17 amino acids. Trimming took 4 bases from V and 4 from J, leaving 22 bases between them. DNA of the CDR3: TGTGCCAGCAGCTCCAACGTGGGGGTGGCTCGGGGAGAGACCCAGTACTTC. Its translation is CASSSNVGVARGETQYF. Variable domain in full (rest from reference TRBV7-8 and TRBJ2-5): GAGVSQSPRYKVAKRGQDVALRCDPISGHVSLFWYQQALGQGPEFLTYFQNEAQLDKSGLPSDRFFAERPEGSVSTLKIQRTQQEDSAVYLCASSSNVGVARGETQYFGPGTRLLVL.

This chain joins TRBV6-5 and TRBJ2-5; maybe TRBD1 (6 bases). The germline gives CDR1 MNHEY, CDR2 SVGAGI. V lost 0 bases and J lost 5, with 13 bases in between. The CDR3 contains 15 residues. This CDR3 is CASSYSRTVPETQYF. CDR3 nucleotide sequence: TGTGCCAGCAGTTACTCGAGGACAGTCCCGGAGACCCAGTACTTC.